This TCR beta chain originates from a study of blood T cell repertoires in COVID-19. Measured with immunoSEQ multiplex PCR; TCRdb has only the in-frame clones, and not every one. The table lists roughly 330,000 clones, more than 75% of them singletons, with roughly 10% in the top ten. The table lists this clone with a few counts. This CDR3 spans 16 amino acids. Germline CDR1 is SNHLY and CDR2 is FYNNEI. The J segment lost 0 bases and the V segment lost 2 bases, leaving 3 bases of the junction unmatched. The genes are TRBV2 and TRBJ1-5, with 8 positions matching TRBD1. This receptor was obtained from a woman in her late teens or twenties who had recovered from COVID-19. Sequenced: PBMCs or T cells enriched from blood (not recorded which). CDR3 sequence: CASSERQGSSNQPQHF. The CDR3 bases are TGTGCCAGCAGTGAAAGACAGGGGAGTAGCAATCAGCCCCAGCATTTT. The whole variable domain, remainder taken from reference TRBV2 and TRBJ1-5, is EPEVTQTPSHQVTQMGQEVILRCVPISNHLYFYWYRQILGQKVEFLVSFYNNEISEKSEIFDDQFSVERPDGSNFTLKIRSTKLEDSAMYFCASSERQGSSNQPQHFGDGTRLSIL.